These 5 T cell receptor beta chains originate from one sample sequenced in a study of CD8 T cells in Susac syndrome. Random hexamers were used to reverse transcribe about 0.5 to 1 ug of RNA. TCRdb re-called the immunoSEQ multiplex PCR reads through MiXCR, storing one row per CDR3 protein. This table has 170,000 or so distinct CDR3 sequences, 90% to 96% appearing once. The sample taken for sequencing was CD4+ T cells from PBMCs. All receptors derive from a human donor with Susac syndrome.

This clonotype has only one observation. The V gene is TRBV4-2, the J gene TRBJ1-3; D is unclear. The CDR3 length is 14 residues. Germline V gene sequence: CDR1 LGHNA, CDR2 YNFKEQ. Deletions cut 4 bases from V and 2 bases from J, with 9 bases between. The CDR3: CASSRTETGNTIYF. DNA for the CDR3: TGTGCCAGCAGCCGAACAGAGACTGGAAACACCATATATTTT.

V is TRBV7-2 and J is TRBJ2-1, with 8 nucleotides matching TRBD2. The CDR3 length is 15 residues. V was pared by 2 bases and J by 0 bases, with 0 bases of the junction left unmatched. CDR1 and CDR2 from the germline V gene are SGHTA and FQGNSA. The CDR3 DNA reads as TGTGCCAGCAGCTTACTAGCGGGCTCCTACAATGAGCAGTTCTTC. This gives the protein CASSLLAGSYNEQFF.

The CDR3 is CASSFRGETQYF. The CDR3 DNA follows: TGTGCCAGCAGTTTTCGGGGGGAGACCCAGTACTTC. The genes are TRBV12-3 or TRBV12-4 and TRBJ2-5, with D perhaps TRBD2 (6 bases). V lost 3 bases and J 5 bases, leaving 7 bases between the germline ends. The length of the CDR3 is 12 residues.

The chain recombines TRBV10-3 with TRBJ1-5; D uncertain. CDR1 ENHRY and CDR2 SYGVKD come from the germline V gene. V gave up 0 bases and J gave up 2 bases, with 8 bases separating them. The CDR3 has 15 amino acids. The DNA of the CDR3 is TGTGCCATCAGTGAGTCTAGGCTTCGCAATCAGCCCCAGCATTTT. Protein sequence: CAISESRLRNQPQHF.

This clonotype has only one observation. The chain combines TRBV5-1 with TRBJ2-7, with TRBD2 as a possible D gene (6 bases). The CDR3 runs 15 residues. The germline V and J ends were trimmed by 5 bases and 2 bases, with 17 bases remaining between them. Germline V gene sequence: CDR1 SGHRS, CDR2 YFSETQ. CDR3 residues: CASSPASGLTYEQYF. CDR3 sequence (DNA): TGCGCCAGCAGTCCGGCCTCGGGACTGACCTACGAGCAGTACTTC.